What follows is one TCR beta chain and its context. Researchers built TCR beta cDNA using 5'RACE template switching with UMIs. TCRdb re-called the 5' RACE reads and shows each CDR3 protein once, DNA omitted. This repertoire includes around 280,000 distinct CDR3 sequences. This entry comes from a study of T cells expressing NK-cell markers. Study as a whole: Sorted CD3+CD56-NKG2C+, CD3+CD56+NKG2C- and CD3+CD56+NKG2C+ T cells were the source of the TCR beta repertoires. Seropositivity for HCMV was found in seven of the eight sequenced donors, with one seronegative.

The CDR3 is 12 residues long. Germline V gives CDR1 MGHDK, CDR2 SYGVNS. The rearrangement uses TRBV25-1 and TRBJ2-1. What was sequenced was blood T cells: a sorted CD56 or NKG2C T cell subset, CD4+ or CD8+ T cells, or bulk PBMC T cells (not recorded which). The TCR was taken from a man aged 18 to 35 in good health. The CDR3 reads CASTDLNNEQFF.